This T cell receptor beta chain appears in the sequencing data of a study of OX40 agonist ivuxolimab in advanced cancers. The wider study: Age averaged 60 years (range about 23 to 80), and just over 80% were male.

In its sample, this clone was seen a few times. Its antigen remains unknown. Trimming left V 2 bases short and J 8 bases short, with 15 bases between. Germline V gene sequence: CDR1 MNHNS, CDR2 SASEGT. This CDR3 region has 14 residues. Produced via immunoSEQ multiplex PCR; TCRdb's table is partial and in-frame only. The sample carries about 34,000 clones, roughly 85% recorded once. The study, taken as a whole, reports: With doses of 0.1 to 3.0 mg/kg, CD4+ and CD8+ blood T cells had undergone clonal expansion by week 6.

Specimen: CD4+ or CD8+ T cells sorted from blood, collected in a trial of the OX40 agonist ivuxolimab. This chain links TRBV6-1 with TRBJ1-2, with TRBD1 as a possible D gene (5 bases). The TCR was taken from an adult with an advanced solid tumor such as melanoma, head and neck, liver or kidney cancer. CDR3 sequence reads: CASSEPVRRGGYTF. Here the CDR3 DNA reads TGTGCCAGCAGTGAACCGGTTAGGAGGGGCGGCTACACCTTC.